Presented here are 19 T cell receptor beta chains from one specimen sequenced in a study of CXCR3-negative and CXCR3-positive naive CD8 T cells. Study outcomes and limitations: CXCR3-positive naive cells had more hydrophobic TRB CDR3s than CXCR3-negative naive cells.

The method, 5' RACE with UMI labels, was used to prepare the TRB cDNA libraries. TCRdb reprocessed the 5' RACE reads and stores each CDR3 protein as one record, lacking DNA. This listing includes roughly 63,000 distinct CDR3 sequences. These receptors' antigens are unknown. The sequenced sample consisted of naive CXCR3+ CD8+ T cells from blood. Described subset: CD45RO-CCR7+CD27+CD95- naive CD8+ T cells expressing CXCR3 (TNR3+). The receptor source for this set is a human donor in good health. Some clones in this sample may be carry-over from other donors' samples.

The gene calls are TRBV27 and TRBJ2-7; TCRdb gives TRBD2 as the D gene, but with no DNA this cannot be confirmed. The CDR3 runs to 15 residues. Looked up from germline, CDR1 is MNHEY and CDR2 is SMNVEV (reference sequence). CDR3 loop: CASSSTSGGAHEQYF.

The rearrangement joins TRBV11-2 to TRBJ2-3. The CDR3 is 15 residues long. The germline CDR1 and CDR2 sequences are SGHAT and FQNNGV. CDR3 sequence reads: CASSQRTESTDTQYF.

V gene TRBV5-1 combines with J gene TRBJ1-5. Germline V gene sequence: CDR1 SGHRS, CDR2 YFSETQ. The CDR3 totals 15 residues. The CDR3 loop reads CASSLAGNSNQPQHF.

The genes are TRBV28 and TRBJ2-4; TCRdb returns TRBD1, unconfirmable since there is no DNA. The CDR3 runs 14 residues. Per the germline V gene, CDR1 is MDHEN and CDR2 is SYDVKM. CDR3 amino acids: CASNRGGGGNIQYF. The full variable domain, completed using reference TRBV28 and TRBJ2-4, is DVKVTQSSRYLVKRTGEKVFLECVQDMDHENMFWYRQDPGLGLRLIYFSYDVKMKEKGDIPEGYSVSREKKERFSLILESASTNQTSMYLCASNRGGGGNIQYFGAGTRLSVL.

CDR3 loop: CASSQVGIGTSGELYNEQFF. The genes are TRBV3-1 and TRBJ2-1; TCRdb returns TRBD2, unconfirmable since there is no DNA. Per the germline V gene, CDR1 is LGHDT and CDR2 is YNNKEL (reference sequence). The CDR3 has 20 amino acids.

This CDR3 reads CSVDDLDSYYQETQYF. The chain recombines TRBV29-1 with TRBJ2-5. Germline V lookup: CDR1 SQVTM, CDR2 ANQGSEA. The CDR3 covers 16 residues.

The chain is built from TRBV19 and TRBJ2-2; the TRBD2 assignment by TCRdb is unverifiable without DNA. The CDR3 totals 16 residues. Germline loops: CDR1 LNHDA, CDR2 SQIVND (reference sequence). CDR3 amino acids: CASSMGTSDITGELFF.

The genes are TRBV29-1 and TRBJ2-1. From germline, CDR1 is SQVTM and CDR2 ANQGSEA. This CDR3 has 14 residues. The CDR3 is CSVEEGRIYNEQFF.

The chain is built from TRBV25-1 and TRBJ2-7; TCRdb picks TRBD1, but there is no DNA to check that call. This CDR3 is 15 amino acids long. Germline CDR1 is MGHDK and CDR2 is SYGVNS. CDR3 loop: CASGGQGSPSYEQYF.

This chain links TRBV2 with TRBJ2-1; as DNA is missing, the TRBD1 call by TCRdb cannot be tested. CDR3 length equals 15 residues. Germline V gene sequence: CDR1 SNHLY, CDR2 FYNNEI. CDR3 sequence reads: CASRWTARDMNEQFF.

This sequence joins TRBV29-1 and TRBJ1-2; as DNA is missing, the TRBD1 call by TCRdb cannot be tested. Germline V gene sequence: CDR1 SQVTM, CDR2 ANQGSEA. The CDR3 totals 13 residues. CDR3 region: CSVDWGLDYGYTF.

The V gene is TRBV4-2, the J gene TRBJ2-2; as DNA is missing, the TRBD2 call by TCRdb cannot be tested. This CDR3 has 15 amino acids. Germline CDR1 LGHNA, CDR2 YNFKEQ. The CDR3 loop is CASSPRRGGTGELFF.

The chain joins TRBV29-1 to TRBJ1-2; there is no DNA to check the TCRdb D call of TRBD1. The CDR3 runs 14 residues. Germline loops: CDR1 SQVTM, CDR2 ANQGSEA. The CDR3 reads CSVEPGTGNYGYTF.

Here the CDR3 reads CASSLTPGGDEQYF. The chain links TRBV27 to TRBJ2-7; TCRdb returns TRBD1, unconfirmable since there is no DNA. The CDR3 covers 14 residues. Germline V gives CDR1 MNHEY, CDR2 SMNVEV (reference sequence).

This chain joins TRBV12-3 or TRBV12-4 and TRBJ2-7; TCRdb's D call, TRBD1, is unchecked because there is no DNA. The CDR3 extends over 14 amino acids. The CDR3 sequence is CASSWGGGSYEQYF.

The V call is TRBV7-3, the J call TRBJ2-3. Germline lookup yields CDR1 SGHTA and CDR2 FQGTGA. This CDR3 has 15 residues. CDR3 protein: CASSLAGVGTDTQYF.

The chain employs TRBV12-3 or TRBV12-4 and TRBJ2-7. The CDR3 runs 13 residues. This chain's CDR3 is CASSSDSSYEQYF.

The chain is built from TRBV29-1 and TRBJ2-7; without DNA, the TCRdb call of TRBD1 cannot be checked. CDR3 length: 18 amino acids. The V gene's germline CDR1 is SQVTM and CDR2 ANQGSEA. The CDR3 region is CSVEPLTGTGGPTRKQYF.

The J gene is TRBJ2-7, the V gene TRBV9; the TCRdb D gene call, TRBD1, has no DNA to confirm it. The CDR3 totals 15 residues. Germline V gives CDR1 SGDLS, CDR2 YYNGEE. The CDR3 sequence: CASSAEQGFPYEQYF. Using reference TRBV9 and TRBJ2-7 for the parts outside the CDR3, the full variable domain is DSGVTQTPKHLITATGQRVTLRCSPRSGDLSVYWYQQSLDQGLQFLIQYYNGEERAKGNILERFSAQQFPDLHSELNLSSLELGDSALYFCASSAEQGFPYEQYFGPGTRLTVT.